This entry lists 16 T cell receptor beta chains sequenced from one sample in a study of beta chain features in type 1 diabetes. Expressed TCRB transcripts were sequenced after all isolated RNA was converted to cDNA. Here immunoSEQ multiplex PCR was the method, and the copy in TCRdb shows in-frame clones only, minus some. Of about 700,000 clones in the sample, around an eighth are singletons; the top ten hold less than 0.025%. Study observations and caveats: In every one of the four CD4+ subsets, TCRB CDR3s were moderately but significantly shorter in Type 1 diabetes patients.

Antigens of these TCRs are unknown. Sequenced: naive CD4+ T cells from blood. Source of these receptors: a man between 18 and 35 years old with type 1 diabetes.

This clone was recorded a few times. The V call is TRBV9, the J call TRBJ2-3; 9 bases align to TRBD2. Germline assignment: CDR1 SGDLS and CDR2 YYNGEE. Trimming removed 0 bases from V and 6 bases from J; junction bases left unmatched: 8. The CDR3 consists of 16 residues. CDR3 DNA sequence: TGTGCCAGCAGCGTAGGCAGCGGGGGGACGCCGGATACGCAGTATTTT. It codes for CASSVGSGGTPDTQYF.

The CDR3 reads CASSFSGALNTGELFF. For the CDR3, the DNA is TGCGCCAGCAGCTTTTCCGGAGCCCTTAACACCGGGGAGCTGTTTTTT. This rearrangement joins TRBV5-1 to TRBJ2-2; no definite D call. This CDR3 is built from 16 residues. V lost 2 bases, J lost 2 bases, and 13 bases lay in between. CDR1 and CDR2 (germline): SGHRS, YFSETQ.

This rearrangement joins TRBV10-3 to TRBJ2-7; 7 nucleotides match TRBD2. CDR3 size: 10 residues. Germline-derived CDR1 and CDR2 are ENHRY and SYGVKD. V trimming: 8 bases; J trimming: 12 bases; junction bases outside the gene matches: 7. The CDR3 sequence is CAIGVGGMYF. CDR3 in DNA: TGTGCCATCGGGGTGGGAGGGATGTACTTC.

The rearrangement joins TRBV30 to TRBJ2-3, with D uncertain. CDR3 length equals 13 residues. In germline, CDR1 is GTSNPN, CDR2 SVGIG (reference sequence). Trimming stripped 1 base from V and 2 bases from J, with 7 bases between. The CDR3 reads CAWSASFTDTQYF. The DNA of the CDR3 is TGTGCCTGGAGTGCGAGCTTCACAGATACGCAGTATTTT.

This clone has more than one count but fewer than ten. Other DNA sequences in this specimen translate into the identical CDR3. The chain recombines TRBV30 with TRBJ1-1; D is possibly TRBD1 (5 bases). Germline V lookup: CDR1 GTSNPN, CDR2 SVGIG (reference sequence). Deletions cut 1 base from V and 1 base from J, with 7 bases between. This CDR3 has 13 residues. The CDR3 coding sequence is TGTGCCTGGAGTGGAGGGGCGAACACTGAAGCTTTCTTT. Translation: CAWSGGANTEAFF.

J is TRBJ1-2 and V is TRBV2; the D gene is possibly TRBD1 (5 bases). Germline CDR1 is SNHLY and CDR2 is FYNNEI. The V end lost 5 bases, the J end lost 2 bases, and 6 bases lay between the germline ends. This CDR3 spans 12 amino acids. CDR3 sequence: CASSRDNYGYTF. DNA for the CDR3: TGTGCCAGCAGTAGGGACAACTATGGCTACACCTTC.

The chain recombines TRBV29-1 with TRBJ1-1, with TRBD1 matching over 7 bases. This CDR3 has 13 amino acids. V was pared by 6 bases and J by 3 bases, with 7 bases of the junction left unmatched. The germline V gene has CDR1 SQVTM and CDR2 ANQGSEA. CDR3 DNA: TGCAGCGTGTCCTTAGGGACAGACACTGAAGCTTTCTTT. This sequence encodes CSVSLGTDTEAFF.

This clone has more than one count but fewer than ten. The rearrangement joins TRBV5-4 to TRBJ2-3, with TRBD1 identical over 12 bases. The CDR3 loop spans 17 amino acids. V gave up 4 bases and J gave up 0 bases; unmatched junction bases: 6. The germline V gene encodes CDR1 SGHNT and CDR2 YYREEE (reference sequence). The CDR3 DNA is TGTGCCAGCAGCCTCCCGGGACAGGGGGCGAGCACAGATACGCAGTATTTT. It yields the protein CASSLPGQGASTDTQYF.

The V and J genes are TRBV2 and TRBJ1-2; tentatively, D is TRBD1 (6 bases). CDR3 length equals 13 residues. V was clipped by 6 bases and J by 7 bases, with 15 bases between them. In germline, CDR1 is SNHLY, CDR2 FYNNEI. In nucleotides, the CDR3 is TGTGCCAGCAGGTACAGGGTACTGGCTGGCTACACCTTC. It specifies CASRYRVLAGYTF.

Only a few counts were recorded for this clone. CDR3 protein: CASSQGVSNSPLHF. CDR3 DNA sequence: TGTGCCAGCAGCCAAGGGGTTTCTAATTCACCCCTCCACTTT. J is TRBJ1-6 and V is TRBV14; D unresolved. CDR1 SGHDN and CDR2 FVKESK come from the germline V gene. Trimming took 1 base from V and 6 from J, leaving 7 bases between them. The CDR3 is 14 residues long.

In this sample, this clone turned up a few times. The chain recombines TRBV7-9 with TRBJ2-7, with TRBD1 as a possible D gene (6 bases). Germline V lookup: CDR1 SEHNR, CDR2 FQNEAQ (reference sequence). The V and J ends lost 5 bases and 4 bases respectively, with 21 bases between them. This CDR3 comprises 16 residues. This CDR3 reads CASSPLGGQSIYEQYF. The CDR3 coding sequence is TGTGCCAGCAGCCCCCTCGGAGGACAGTCCATTTACGAGCAGTACTTC.

This clone was found a few times. The chain employs TRBV10-3 and TRBJ2-3, with 8 bases identical to TRBD1. Trimming cost V 0 bases and J 6 bases; bases outside gene matches: 8. The CDR3 contains 16 residues. CDR1 and CDR2 from the germline V gene are ENHRY and SYGVKD. The CDR3 DNA is TGTGCCATCAGTGAGTCAACCCAGGGGGCGGTTGATACGCAGTATTTT. This codes for CAISESTQGAVDTQYF.

This clone has only a few counts. This chain links TRBV6-1 with TRBJ2-7, with D possibly TRBD1 on 5 matching bases. The CDR3 length is 13 residues. V was cut by 5 bases and J by 2 bases, with 10 bases left in between. Germline CDR1 reads MNHNS; CDR2 reads SASEGT. CDR3 nucleotide sequence: TGTGCCAGCAGTCTAGGGGCCCCCTACGAGCAGTACTTC. It encodes CASSLGAPYEQYF.

The chain has TRBV30 and TRBJ2-3; unclear D gene. The CDR3 extends over 11 amino acids. From germline, CDR1 is GTSNPN and CDR2 SVGIG (reference sequence). Trimming took off 5 bases at V and 2 bases at J, with 5 bases between the two ends. The CDR3 reads CAWGITDTQYF. CDR3 nucleotide sequence: TGTGCCTGGGGGATCACAGATACGCAGTATTTT.

The sample holds a few counts of this clone. This chain joins TRBV7-2 and TRBJ2-1, with D uncertain. This CDR3 has 14 amino acids. Trimming stripped 5 bases from V and 6 bases from J, with 14 bases between. The germline gives CDR1 SGHTA, CDR2 FQGNSA. The CDR3 is CASSRRIQANEQFF. The DNA for the CDR3 is TGTGCCAGCAGCCGGCGGATACAAGCCAATGAGCAGTTCTTC.

The chain combines TRBV11-2 with TRBJ2-7, with D tentatively TRBD1 (5 bases). V shed 5 bases and J shed 6 bases, with 23 bases lying between them. Germline CDR1 and CDR2: SGHAT and FQNNGV. CDR3 length equals 16 residues. CDR3 in amino acids: CASSDLGLGPQLEQYF. CDR3 in DNA: TGTGCCAGCAGCGACTTAGGCTTGGGGCCACAGCTCGAGCAGTACTTC.